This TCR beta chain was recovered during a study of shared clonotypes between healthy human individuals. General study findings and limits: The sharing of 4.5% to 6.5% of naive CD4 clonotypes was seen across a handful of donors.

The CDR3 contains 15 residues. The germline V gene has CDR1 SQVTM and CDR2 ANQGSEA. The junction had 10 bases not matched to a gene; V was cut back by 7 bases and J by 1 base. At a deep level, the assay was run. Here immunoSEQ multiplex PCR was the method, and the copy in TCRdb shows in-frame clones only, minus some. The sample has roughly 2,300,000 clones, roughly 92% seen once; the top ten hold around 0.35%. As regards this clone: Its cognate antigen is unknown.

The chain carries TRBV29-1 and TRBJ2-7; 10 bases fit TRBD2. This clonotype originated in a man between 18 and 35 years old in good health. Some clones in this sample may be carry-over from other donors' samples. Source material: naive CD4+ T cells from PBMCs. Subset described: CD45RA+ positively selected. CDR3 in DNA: TGCAGCGGGGGAGCTAGCGGGAGTTTATCCTACGAGCAGTACTTC. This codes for CSGGASGSLSYEQYF.